A selection of T cell receptor beta chains follows, all from one sample in a study of T cells in Graves' hyperthyroidism and ophthalmopathy. One entry per CDR3 protein results from TCRdb running MiXCR on the multiplex PCR reads. The sample contains 530,000 or so distinct CDR3 sequences, about half of which appear only once. Sequenced material: peripheral blood or thyroid tissue (not recorded which). The receptors originated from a woman younger than 35 with Graves' hyperthyroidism. CDR3s include the opening cysteine and the closing phenylalanine or tryptophan. Fields, in order: J gene, CDR3 length, V gene, CDR3 protein.

j_gene: TRBJ2-7; len: 15; v_gene: TRBV20-1; CDR3aa: CSARPLAGGSSEQYF
j_gene: TRBJ2-7; len: 11; v_gene: TRBV24-1; CDR3aa: CATNDGLEQYF
j_gene: TRBJ1-6; len: 12; v_gene: TRBV5-6; CDR3aa: CASSLWMTALHF
j_gene: TRBJ2-1; len: 14; v_gene: TRBV20-1; CDR3aa: CSAREGSVYNEQFF
j_gene: TRBJ2-5; len: 13; v_gene: TRBV7-3; CDR3aa: CASSFLASETQYF
j_gene: TRBJ2-5; len: 15; v_gene: TRBV12-5; CDR3aa: CASGLVLAGQETQYF
j_gene: TRBJ1-2; len: 13; v_gene: TRBV20-1; CDR3aa: CSAISDNAGGYTF
j_gene: TRBJ1-1; len: 11; v_gene: TRBV29-1; CDR3aa: CSVDQGSRAFF
j_gene: TRBJ2-5; len: 13; v_gene: TRBV20-1; CDR3aa: CSAREAGNQPQYF
j_gene: TRBJ2-5; len: 12; v_gene: TRBV5-8; CDR3aa: CASSVVEETQYF
j_gene: TRBJ2-7; len: 13; v_gene: TRBV2; CDR3aa: CARDPGPLYEQYF
j_gene: TRBJ1-6; len: 14; v_gene: TRBV18; CDR3aa: CASSPVNRNSPLHF
j_gene: TRBJ1-5; len: 13; v_gene: TRBV20-1; CDR3aa: CSARRTGNQPQHF
j_gene: TRBJ2-7; len: 13; v_gene: TRBV3-1; CDR3aa: CASSLLEGLEQYF
j_gene: TRBJ1-6; len: 15; v_gene: TRBV29-1; CDR3aa: CSKFLVGQNNSPLHF
j_gene: TRBJ1-1; len: 11; v_gene: TRBV2; CDR3aa: CAIPIVTEAFF
j_gene: TRBJ1-2; len: 17; v_gene: TRBV4-3; CDR3aa: CASSQGRGYELHYGYTF
j_gene: TRBJ1-2; len: 16; v_gene: TRBV14; CDR3aa: CASSPTDRPRWYGYTF
j_gene: TRBJ1-3; len: 10; v_gene: TRBV29-1; CDR3aa: CSVGANTIYF
j_gene: TRBJ1-2; len: 13; v_gene: TRBV3-1; CDR3aa: CASSQRRAYGYTF
j_gene: TRBJ2-3; len: 13; v_gene: TRBV29-1; CDR3aa: CSVYRGGTDTQYF
j_gene: TRBJ1-2; len: 13; v_gene: TRBV10-3; CDR3aa: CAIIDGTGYGYTF
j_gene: TRBJ1-6; len: 17; v_gene: TRBV10-3; CDR3aa: CAISRTGKGPYNSPLHF
j_gene: TRBJ1-1; len: 16; v_gene: TRBV25-1; CDR3aa: CASSARKQGVNTEAFF